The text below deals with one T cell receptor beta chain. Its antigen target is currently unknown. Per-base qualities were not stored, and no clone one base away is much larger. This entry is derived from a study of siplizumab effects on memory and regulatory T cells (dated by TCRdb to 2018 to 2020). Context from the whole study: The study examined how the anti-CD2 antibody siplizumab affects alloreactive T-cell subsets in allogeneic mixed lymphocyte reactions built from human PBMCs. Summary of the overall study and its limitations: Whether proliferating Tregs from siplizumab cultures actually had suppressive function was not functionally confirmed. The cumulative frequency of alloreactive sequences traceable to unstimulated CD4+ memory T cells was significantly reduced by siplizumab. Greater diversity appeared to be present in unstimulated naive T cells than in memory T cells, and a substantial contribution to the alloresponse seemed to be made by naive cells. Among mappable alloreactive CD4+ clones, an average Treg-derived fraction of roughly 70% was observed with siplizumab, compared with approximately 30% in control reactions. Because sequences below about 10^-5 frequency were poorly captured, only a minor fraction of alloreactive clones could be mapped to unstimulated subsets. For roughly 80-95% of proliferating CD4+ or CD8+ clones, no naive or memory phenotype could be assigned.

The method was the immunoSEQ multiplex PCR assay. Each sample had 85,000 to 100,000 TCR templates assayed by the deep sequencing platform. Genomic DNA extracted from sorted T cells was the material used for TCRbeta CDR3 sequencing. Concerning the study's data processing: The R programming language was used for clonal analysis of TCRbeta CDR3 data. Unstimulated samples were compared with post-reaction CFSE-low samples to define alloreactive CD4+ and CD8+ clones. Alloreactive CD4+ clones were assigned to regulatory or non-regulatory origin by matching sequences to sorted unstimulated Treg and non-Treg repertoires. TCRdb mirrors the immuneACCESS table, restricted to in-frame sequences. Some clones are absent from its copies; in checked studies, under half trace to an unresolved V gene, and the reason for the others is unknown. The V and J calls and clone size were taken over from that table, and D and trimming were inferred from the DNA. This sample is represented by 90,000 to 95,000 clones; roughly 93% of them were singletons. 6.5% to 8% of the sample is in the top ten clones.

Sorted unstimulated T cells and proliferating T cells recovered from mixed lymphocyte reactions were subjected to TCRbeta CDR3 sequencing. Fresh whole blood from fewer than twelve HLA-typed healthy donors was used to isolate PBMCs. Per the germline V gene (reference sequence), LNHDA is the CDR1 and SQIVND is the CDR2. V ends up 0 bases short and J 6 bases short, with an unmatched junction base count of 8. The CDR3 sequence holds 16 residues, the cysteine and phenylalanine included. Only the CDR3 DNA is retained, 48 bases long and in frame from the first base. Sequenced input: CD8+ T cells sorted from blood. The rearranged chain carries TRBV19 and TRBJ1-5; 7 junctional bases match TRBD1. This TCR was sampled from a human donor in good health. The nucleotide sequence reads TGTGCCAGTAGTATAGATTCTTATGAGGGGGCTCAGCCCCAGCATTTT. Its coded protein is CASSIDSYEGAQPQHF. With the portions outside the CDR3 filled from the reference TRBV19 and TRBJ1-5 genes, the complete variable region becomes DGGITQSPKYLFRKEGQNVTLSCEQNLNHDAMYWYRQDPGQGLRLIYYSQIVNDFQKGDIAEGYSVSREKKESFPLTVTSAQKNPTAFYLCASSIDSYEGAQPQHFGDGTRLSIL.